Shown below are 32 T cell receptor beta chains from a single sample sequenced in a study of monozygotic twins with inflammatory bowel disease. TCRdb reprocessed the 5' RACE reads and keeps a single row for each CDR3 protein, giving no DNA. The sample totals approximately 100,000 distinct CDR3 sequences; its top ten clones hold over 10%. Sequences were obtained from blood. The receptors stem from a human donor with ulcerative colitis or Crohn's disease, or a healthy co-twin of an affected twin (not recorded which).

V gene TRBV6-1 combines with J gene TRBJ2-6; TCRdb returns TRBD1, unconfirmable since there is no DNA. CDR3 size: 15 residues. Per germline, CDR1 MNHNS and CDR2 SASEGT. This CDR3 is CASSEAGGGANVLTF.

The chain uses TRBV5-1 and TRBJ2-3. CDR1 is SGHRS, CDR2 YFSETQ, per germline. This CDR3 comprises 15 residues. The CDR3 sequence is CASSLGQDPTDTQYF.

The chain has TRBV5-6 and TRBJ2-1; lacking DNA, the TRBD2 call made by TCRdb goes unchecked. This CDR3 has 16 amino acids. The germline V gene has CDR1 SGHDT and CDR2 YYEEEE. CDR3 protein: CASSLGLAGFYNEQFF. Complete variable domain (other parts from reference TRBV5-6 and TRBJ2-1): DAGVTQSPTHLIKTRGQQVTLRCSPKSGHDTVSWYQQALGQGPQFIFQYYEEEERQRGNFPDRFSGHQFPNYSSELNVNALLLGDSALYLCASSLGLAGFYNEQFFGPGTRLTVL.

V is TRBV7-9 and J is TRBJ1-1. The CDR3 loop spans 12 amino acids. Germline values: CDR1 SEHNR, CDR2 FQNEAQ (reference sequence). The CDR3 protein is CASSFGNTEAFF.

The V call is TRBV5-4, the J call TRBJ2-5; the TRBD1 assignment by TCRdb is unverifiable without DNA. The CDR3 totals 15 residues. The germline gives CDR1 SGHNT, CDR2 YYREEE (reference sequence). The CDR3 reads CASSPESGLRETQYF.

CDR3 protein: CASSFTVQDRGEAFF. The rearrangement joins TRBV5-1 to TRBJ1-1; absent DNA, TCRdb's TRBD1 call cannot be checked. Germline values: CDR1 SGHRS, CDR2 YFSETQ. The CDR3 consists of 15 residues.

This rearrangement joins TRBV29-1 to TRBJ2-3; TCRdb proposes TRBD1, but this gene call is untestable without DNA. Germline loops: CDR1 SQVTM, CDR2 ANQGSEA. This CDR3 has 16 amino acids. The CDR3 protein is CSVEDLTGESTDTQYF.

V and J are TRBV11-2 and TRBJ2-6. The CDR3 is 13 residues long. Per germline, CDR1 SGHAT and CDR2 FQNNGV. The CDR3 reads CASTLAGANVLTF.

V is TRBV20-1 and J is TRBJ1-5; absent DNA, TCRdb's TRBD1 call cannot be checked. The germline CDR1 and CDR2 sequences are DFQATT and SNEGSKA (reference sequence). CDR3 size: 14 residues. CDR3 region: CSASPTGANQPQHF.

This rearrangement joins TRBV5-4 to TRBJ2-1; TCRdb's D call of TRBD2 is untestable without DNA. Germline values: CDR1 SGHNT, CDR2 YYREEE (reference sequence). The CDR3 has 13 residues. CDR3 in amino acids: CASSGGLYVVPFF.

The chain recombines TRBV5-1 with TRBJ2-3; there is no DNA to check the TCRdb D call of TRBD2. Germline CDR1 SGHRS, CDR2 YFSETQ. The CDR3 runs 16 residues. CDR3 amino acids: CASSLLAGGGSDTQYF. Supplemented by reference TRBV5-1 and TRBJ2-3, the full variable domain reads KAGVTQTPRYLIKTRGQQVTLSCSPISGHRSVSWYQQTPGQGLQFLFEYFSETQRNKGNFPGRFSGRQFSNSRSEMNVSTLELGDSALYLCASSLLAGGGSDTQYFGPGTRLTVL.

This chain uses TRBV4-3 with TRBJ2-1. Germline values: CDR1 LGHNA, CDR2 YSLEER. CDR3 size: 15 residues. The CDR3: CASSQERETYNEQFF.

The chain has TRBV18 and TRBJ1-3. Germline assignment: CDR1 KGHSH and CDR2 LQKENI. The length of the CDR3 is 15 residues. The CDR3 reads CASSPTGGPGNTIYF.

V gene TRBV12-3 or TRBV12-4 combines with J gene TRBJ1-5; the D call from TCRdb, TRBD1, cannot be confirmed without DNA. This CDR3 contains 13 residues. Here the CDR3 reads CASSWGQGQPQHF.

J is TRBJ2-1 and V is TRBV24-1; TCRdb's assignment of TRBD1 cannot be checked, as there is no DNA. The length of the CDR3 is 14 residues. The germline V gene encodes CDR1 KGHDR and CDR2 SFDVKD. The CDR3 loop reads CATTRTGPYNEQFF.

The genes are TRBV29-1 and TRBJ2-7; without DNA, the TCRdb call of TRBD1 cannot be checked. The CDR3 runs 13 residues. Germline assignment: CDR1 SQVTM and CDR2 ANQGSEA. CDR3 region: CSVEGQGAYEQYF.

The chain joins TRBV25-1 to TRBJ2-7; the TCRdb D gene call, TRBD1, has no DNA to confirm it. The CDR3 is made up of 15 amino acids. In germline, CDR1 is MGHDK, CDR2 SYGVNS. This CDR3 reads CASSEFESGRHEQYF.

This chain uses TRBV3-1 with TRBJ2-7; TCRdb's D call, TRBD1, is unchecked because there is no DNA. The CDR3 sequence is 15 residues long. Per germline, CDR1 LGHDT and CDR2 YNNKEL (reference sequence). CDR3: CASSPDGGHSYEQYF.

V gene TRBV20-1 combines with J gene TRBJ2-7. Germline V gene data show CDR1 as DFQATT and CDR2 as SNEGSKA (reference sequence). This CDR3 is 13 amino acids long. The CDR3 sequence: CSAITVRSYEQYF.

The chain links TRBV18 to TRBJ2-7. The CDR3 totals 14 residues. The germline gives CDR1 KGHSH, CDR2 LQKENI. This chain's CDR3 is CASSLDRGPYEQYF.

This sequence joins TRBV9 and TRBJ2-7; the TRBD1 assignment by TCRdb is unverifiable without DNA. This CDR3 spans 16 amino acids. CDR1 is SGDLS, CDR2 YYNGEE, per germline. The CDR3 sequence is CASSVGPRDRFYEQYF.

The CDR3 sequence: CATKGPRNTGELFF. The V call is TRBV28, the J call TRBJ2-2; the TRBD2 assignment by TCRdb is unverifiable without DNA. The CDR3 spans 14 residues. CDR1 and CDR2 from the germline V gene are MDHEN and SYDVKM.

This clonotype is labeled medium-sized (0.01 to 0.1%) based on frequency. The gene calls are TRBV5-1 and TRBJ2-2. The CDR3 is made up of 13 amino acids. Germline V CDR1 and CDR2: SGHRS, YFSETQ. The CDR3: CASRDGNTGELFF.

V gene TRBV28 combines with J gene TRBJ1-6; TCRdb's assignment of TRBD1 cannot be checked, as there is no DNA. The germline CDR1 and CDR2 sequences are MDHEN and SYDVKM. This CDR3 comprises 11 residues. This chain's CDR3 is CASSSTGPLHF.

The V gene is TRBV29-1, the J gene TRBJ1-2; TCRdb reports TRBD1, a call that lacks DNA to check it against. This CDR3 is 12 amino acids long. Germline V gene data show CDR1 as SQVTM and CDR2 as ANQGSEA. The CDR3 here is CSVGDADYGYTF.

V usage is TRBV5-1 and J usage is TRBJ2-6. The CDR3 loop spans 14 amino acids. The germline V gene encodes CDR1 SGHRS and CDR2 YFSETQ. The chain's CDR3 is CASRTSAGANVLTF.

V and J are TRBV7-2 and TRBJ2-7; TCRdb gives TRBD2 as the D gene, but with no DNA this cannot be confirmed. Germline-derived CDR1 and CDR2 are SGHTA and FQGNSA. The CDR3 runs 14 residues. CDR3 in amino acids: CASSRGPSSYEQYF.

CDR3 protein: CASSYLAGGAEQFF. The V gene is TRBV5-5, the J gene TRBJ2-1; TCRdb outputs TRBD2, but without DNA this stays unchecked. Per the germline V gene, CDR1 is SGHKS and CDR2 is YYEKEE (reference sequence). The CDR3 has 14 amino acids.

The rearrangement uses TRBV20-1 and TRBJ2-3; the TCRdb D gene call, TRBD2, has no DNA to confirm it. In germline, CDR1 is DFQATT, CDR2 SNEGSKA (reference sequence). This CDR3 has 14 residues. CDR3 residues: CSASGRHSTDTQYF.

The chain links TRBV7-9 to TRBJ2-1; TCRdb gives TRBD1 as the D gene, but with no DNA this cannot be confirmed. Germline lookup yields CDR1 SEHNR and CDR2 FQNEAQ (reference sequence). The CDR3 runs 17 residues. CDR3 amino acids: CASSLVAPGTGYNEQFF.

The V gene is TRBV11-3, the J gene TRBJ2-1; TCRdb picks TRBD2, but there is no DNA to check that call. From germline, CDR1 is SGHNT and CDR2 YENEEA. The CDR3 spans 17 residues. The CDR3 loop reads CASSPPRSGSYYNEQFF. Combining the CDR3 with reference TRBV11-3 and TRBJ2-1 gives the whole variable domain EAGVVQSPRYKIIEKKQPVAFWCNPISGHNTLYWYLQNLGQGPELLIRYENEEAVDDSQLPKDRFSAERLKGVDSTLKIQPAELGDSAVYLCASSPPRSGSYYNEQFFGPGTRLTVL.

J is TRBJ2-7 and V is TRBV27; the D call of TRBD1 rests on TCRdb alone, since no DNA is present to check it. Germline assignment: CDR1 MNHEY and CDR2 SMNVEV (reference sequence). CDR3 length equals 12 residues. The CDR3 loop is CASSYTGGEQYF.